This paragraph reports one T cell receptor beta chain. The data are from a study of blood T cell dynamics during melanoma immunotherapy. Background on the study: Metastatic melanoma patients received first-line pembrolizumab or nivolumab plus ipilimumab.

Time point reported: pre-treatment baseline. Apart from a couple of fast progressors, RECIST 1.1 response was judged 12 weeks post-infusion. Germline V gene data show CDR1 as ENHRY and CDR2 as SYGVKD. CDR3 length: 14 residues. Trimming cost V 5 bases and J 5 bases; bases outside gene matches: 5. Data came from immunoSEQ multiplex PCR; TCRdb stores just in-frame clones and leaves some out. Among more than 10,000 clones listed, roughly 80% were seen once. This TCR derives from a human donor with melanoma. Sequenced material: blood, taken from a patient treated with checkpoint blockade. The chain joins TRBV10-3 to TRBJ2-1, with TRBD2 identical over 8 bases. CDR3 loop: CAISSTSGDNEQFF. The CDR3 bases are TGTGCCATCAGTTCCACTAGCGGAGACAATGAGCAGTTCTTC.